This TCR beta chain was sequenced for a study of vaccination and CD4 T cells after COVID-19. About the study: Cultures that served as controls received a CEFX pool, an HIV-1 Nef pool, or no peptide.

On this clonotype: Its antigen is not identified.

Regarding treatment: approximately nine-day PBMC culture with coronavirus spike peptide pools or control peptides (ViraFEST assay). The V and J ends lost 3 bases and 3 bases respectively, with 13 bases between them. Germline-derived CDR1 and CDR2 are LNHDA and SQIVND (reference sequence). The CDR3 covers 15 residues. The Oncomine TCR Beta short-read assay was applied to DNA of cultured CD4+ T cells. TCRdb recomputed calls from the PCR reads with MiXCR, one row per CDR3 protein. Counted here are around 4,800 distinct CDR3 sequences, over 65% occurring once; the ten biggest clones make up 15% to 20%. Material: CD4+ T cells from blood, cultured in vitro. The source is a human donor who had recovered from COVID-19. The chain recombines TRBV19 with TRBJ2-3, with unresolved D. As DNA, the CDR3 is TGTGCCAGTAGTATTGGTGGCAGAAGAACAGATACGCAGTATTTT. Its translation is CASSIGGRRTDTQYF.